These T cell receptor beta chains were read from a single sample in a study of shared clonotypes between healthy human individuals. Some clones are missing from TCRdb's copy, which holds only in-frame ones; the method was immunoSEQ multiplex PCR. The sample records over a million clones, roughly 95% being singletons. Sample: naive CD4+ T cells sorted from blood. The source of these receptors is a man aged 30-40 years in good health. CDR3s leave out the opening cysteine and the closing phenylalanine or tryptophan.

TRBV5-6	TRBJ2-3	ASSLAASTDTQY
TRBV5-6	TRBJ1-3	ASSLRTDWWSGNTIY
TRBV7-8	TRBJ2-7	ASSLDRGTYEQY
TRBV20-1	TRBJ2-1	SARFGVEQF
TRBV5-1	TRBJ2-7	ASRHGSSYEQY
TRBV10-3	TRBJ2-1	AITGDRGDEQF
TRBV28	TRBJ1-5	ASSSPLSWGSNQPQH
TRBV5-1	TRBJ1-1	ASSVDRMNTEAF
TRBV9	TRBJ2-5	ASSVGQAETQY
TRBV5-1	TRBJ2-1	ASSTLRAQGMDEQF
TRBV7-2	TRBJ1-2	ASSLGSTGTYYGYT
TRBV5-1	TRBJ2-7	ASSRRWGLGYEQY
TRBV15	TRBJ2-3	ATSTPLARASDTQY
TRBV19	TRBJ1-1	ASSMARGNTEAF
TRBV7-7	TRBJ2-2	ASSPSWSGELF
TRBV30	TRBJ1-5	AWTDRGDNQPQH
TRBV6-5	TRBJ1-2	ASSSGQEYYGYT
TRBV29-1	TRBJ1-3	SVDGANPGNTIY
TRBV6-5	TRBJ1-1	ASSSQPGTEAF
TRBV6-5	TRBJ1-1	ASSWTVNTEAF
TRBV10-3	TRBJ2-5	AISESRLAEGETQY
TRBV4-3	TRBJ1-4	ASSQGQVWQRNEKLF
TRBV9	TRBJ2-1	ASSGAAGTPHGAHNEQF
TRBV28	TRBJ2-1	ASTRAPRTSGRPYEQF
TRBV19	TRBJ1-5	ASSIDPGGYNQPQH
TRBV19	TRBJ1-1	ASSPTGVEAF